The clone carrying this T cell receptor beta chain has just a few counts. Its antigen remains unknown. This record comes from a study of response to subunit inactivated influenza vaccine. Study findings and constraints: Authors suggested few new T cells are recruited by each seasonal influenza vaccination.

CDR1 and CDR2 from the germline V gene are DFQATT and SNEGSKA (reference sequence). Trimming left V 0 bases short and J 1 base short, with 19 bases between. This CDR3 is built from 18 residues. TCRdb reprocessed the RT-PCR reads with MiXCR, giving one entry per CDR3 protein. The repertoire has roughly 790,000 distinct CDR3 sequences, roughly 20% of them found once; the top ten carry roughly 10%. This clonotype was sampled from a man aged 50-59 years who received an inactivated influenza vaccine. This specimen was PBMCs from blood, taken about 5 days after vaccination. V is TRBV20-1 and J is TRBJ1-5, with D perhaps matching TRBD1 (5 bases). The CDR3 sequence is CSARDLRTGRGSNQPQHF. CDR3 in DNA: TGCAGTGCTAGAGATCTCAGGACCGGGCGGGGCAGCAATCAGCCCCAGCATTTT.